This TCR beta chain was recovered during a study of T cell clones after liver transplantation. Study as a whole: Post-transplant blood was tracked for graft-donor-reactive T cell clones identified in a pre-transplant mixed lymphocyte reaction. Subjects received no induction therapy and standard immunosuppression until randomization at 12-24 months post-transplant. Study findings and constraints: Circulating graft-donor-reactive CD4 TCRbeta sequences fell significantly post-transplant in most of the 8 subjects.

Method: immunoSEQ multiplex PCR; TCRdb's copy keeps in-frame clones and lacks some. The data show nearly 55,000 clones, approximately 84% seen once. CD3+CD4+ and CD3+CD8+ cells were FACS-sorted from thawed unstimulated PBMCs. This CDR3 contains 18 residues. Trimming removed 1 base from V and 5 bases from J, with 20 bases in between. From germline, CDR1 is MNHNS and CDR2 SASEGT. About this clone: Its antigen is currently unknown.

This TCR was sampled from a human donor who received a liver transplant. The sequencing here drew on CD4+ T cells from blood, taken before liver transplant. The chain carries TRBV6-1 and TRBJ1-4; possible D gene TRBD1, 6 bases. CDR3 in DNA: TGTGCCAGCAGTGAAGATCGTAGACGGGGGCTATCAAATGAAAAACTGTTTTTT. It codes for CASSEDRRRGLSNEKLFF.